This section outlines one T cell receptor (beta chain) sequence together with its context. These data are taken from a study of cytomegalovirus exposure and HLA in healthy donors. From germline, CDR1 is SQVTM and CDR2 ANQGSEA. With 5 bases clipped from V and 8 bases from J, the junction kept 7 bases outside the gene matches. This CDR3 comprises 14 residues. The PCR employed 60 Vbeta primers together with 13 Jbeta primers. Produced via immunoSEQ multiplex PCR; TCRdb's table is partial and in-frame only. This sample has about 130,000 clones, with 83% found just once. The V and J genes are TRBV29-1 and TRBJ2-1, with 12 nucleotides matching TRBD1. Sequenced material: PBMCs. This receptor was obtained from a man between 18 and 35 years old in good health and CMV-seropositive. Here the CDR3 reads CSVTGTGGSDEQFF. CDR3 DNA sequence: TGCAGCGTTACCGGGACAGGGGGCTCGGATGAGCAGTTCTTC.